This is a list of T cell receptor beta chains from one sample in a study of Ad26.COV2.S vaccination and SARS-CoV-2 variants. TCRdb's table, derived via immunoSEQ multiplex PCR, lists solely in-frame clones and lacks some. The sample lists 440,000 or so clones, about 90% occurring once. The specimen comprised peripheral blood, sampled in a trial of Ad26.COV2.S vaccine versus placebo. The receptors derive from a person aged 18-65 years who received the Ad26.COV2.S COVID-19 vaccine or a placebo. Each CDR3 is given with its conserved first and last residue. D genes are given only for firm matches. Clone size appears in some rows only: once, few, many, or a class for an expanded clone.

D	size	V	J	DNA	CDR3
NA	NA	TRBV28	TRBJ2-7	TGTGCCAGCAGTCGTCTCTTTTTTATTAGCGGTTCAAGCTCCTACGAGCAGTACTTC	CASSRLFFISGSSSYEQYF
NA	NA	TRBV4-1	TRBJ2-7	TGCGCCAGCAGCCAAGCGCTAGGTCAGGTCTACGAGCAGTACTTC	CASSQALGQVYEQYF
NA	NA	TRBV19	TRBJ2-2	TGTGCCAGTAGTATATCCGGGGAGCTGTTTTTT	CASSISGELFF
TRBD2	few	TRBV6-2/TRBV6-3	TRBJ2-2	TGTGCCAGCAGTTCCCTGTCTAGCGGGAGGACCGGGGAGCTGTTTTTT	CASSSLSSGRTGELFF
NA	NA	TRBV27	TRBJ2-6	TGTGCGTCACGTCAGACAGGTGGGGCCAACGTCCTGACTTTC	CASRQTGGANVLTF
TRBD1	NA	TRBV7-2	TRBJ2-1	TGTGCCAGCAGCTACGACAGGGGGCGTGAGCAGTTCTTC	CASSYDRGREQFF
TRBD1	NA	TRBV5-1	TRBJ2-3	TGCGCCAGCAGCCAGGCAGGGGGTACAGATACGCAGTATTTT	CASSQAGGTDTQYF
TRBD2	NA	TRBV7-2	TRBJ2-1	TGTGCCAGCAGCTTAGGCGGGAGTTCAAATGAGCAGTTCTTC	CASSLGGSSNEQFF
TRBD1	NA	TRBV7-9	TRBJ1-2	TGTGCCAGCAGCCCTCCCCCCGGGACAGGGAATGGCTACACCTTC	CASSPPPGTGNGYTF
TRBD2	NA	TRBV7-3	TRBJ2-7	TGTGCCAGCAGCTTACAAGGGCAAGCGGGAGGCGAGCAGTACTTC	CASSLQGQAGGEQYF
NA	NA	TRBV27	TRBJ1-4	TGTGCCAGCAGTTCACGTTTGACAGGTCCTAATGAAAAACTGTTTTTT	CASSSRLTGPNEKLFF
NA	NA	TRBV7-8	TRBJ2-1	TGTGCCAGCAGCTTAGTCCTAGTAGGTGCTGAGCAGTTCTTC	CASSLVLVGAEQFF
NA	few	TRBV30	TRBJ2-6	TGTGCCTGGACTACAGGGACTGGGGCCAACGTCCTGACTTTC	CAWTTGTGANVLTF
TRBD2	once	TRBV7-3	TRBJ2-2	TGTGCCAGCAGCTCTGGACTAGCGGGAGTCACCGGGGAGCTGTTTTTT	CASSSGLAGVTGELFF
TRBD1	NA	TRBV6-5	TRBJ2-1	TGTGCCAGCAATAGCAGGGGGCAAAGCTACAATGAGCAGTTCTTC	CASNSRGQSYNEQFF
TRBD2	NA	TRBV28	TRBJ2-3	TGTGCCAGCAGTACTTTAGCGGGAGCGGGCGATACGCAGTATTTT	CASSTLAGAGDTQYF
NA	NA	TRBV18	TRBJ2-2	TGTGCCAGCTCACCAGGGAACACCGGGGAGCTGTTTTTT	CASSPGNTGELFF
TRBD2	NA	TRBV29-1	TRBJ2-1	TGCAGCGTTGAGGAGGGAGGGTCCTACAATGAGCAGTTCTTC	CSVEEGGSYNEQFF
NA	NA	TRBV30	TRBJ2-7	TGTGCCTGGAGCCACCCTCGGGAGCAGTACTTC	CAWSHPREQYF
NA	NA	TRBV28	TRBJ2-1	TGTGCCAGCAGTCTCGGGACTTCGGTTTACAATGAGCAGTTCTTC	CASSLGTSVYNEQFF
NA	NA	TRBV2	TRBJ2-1	TGTGCCGGGGACGGGAGCTCCTACAATGAGCAGTTCTTC	CAGDGSSYNEQFF
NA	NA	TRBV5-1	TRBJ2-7	TGCGCCAGCAGCTTACCCAGCGGAGCAACCTACGAGCAGTACTTC	CASSLPSGATYEQYF
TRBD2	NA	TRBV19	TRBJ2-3	TGTGCCAGTAGTATGGGAGGGCCAGGCACAGATACGCAGTATTTT	CASSMGGPGTDTQYF
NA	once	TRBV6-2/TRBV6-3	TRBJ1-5	TGTGCCAGCAGTTACTCGGGCAGGTTCTCCAGGCAGCCCCAGCATTTT	CASSYSGRFSRQPQHF
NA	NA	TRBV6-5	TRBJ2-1	TGTGCCAGCAGTTACAGGCAGGGGATCTACAATGAGCAGTTCTTC	CASSYRQGIYNEQFF
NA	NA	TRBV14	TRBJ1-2	TGTGCCAGCGACGATGGCTACACCTTC	CASDDGYTF
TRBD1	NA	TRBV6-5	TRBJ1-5	TGTGCCAGCAGGGGGACAGGAAGGTTACAGCCCCAGCATTTT	CASRGTGRLQPQHF
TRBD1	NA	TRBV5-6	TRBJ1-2	TGTGCCAGCAGCAGTGGGACAGGCGATTTCTATGGCTACACCTTC	CASSSGTGDFYGYTF